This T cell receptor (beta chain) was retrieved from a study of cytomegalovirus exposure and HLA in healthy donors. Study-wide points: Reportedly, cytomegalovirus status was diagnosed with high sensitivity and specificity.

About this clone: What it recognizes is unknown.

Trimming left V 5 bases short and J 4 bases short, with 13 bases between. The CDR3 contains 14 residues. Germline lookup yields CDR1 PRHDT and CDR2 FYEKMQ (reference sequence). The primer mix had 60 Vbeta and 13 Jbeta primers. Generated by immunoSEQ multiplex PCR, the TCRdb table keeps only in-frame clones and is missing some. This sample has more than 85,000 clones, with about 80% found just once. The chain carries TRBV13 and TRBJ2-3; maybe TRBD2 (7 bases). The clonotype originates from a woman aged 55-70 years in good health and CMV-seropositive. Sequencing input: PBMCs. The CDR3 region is CASSPRGGADTQYF. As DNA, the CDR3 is TGTGCCAGCAGCCCTAGGGGGGGTGCAGATACGCAGTATTTT.